The text below deals with one TCR beta chain. Its cognate antigen is unknown. These data are taken from a study of T cell responses to AZD1222 COVID-19 vaccine. Study-wide results and caveats: Nearly half of unique spike-specific TCRs reportedly avoided B.1.351 and B.1.1.7 mutated regions. None of the repertoires were sampled until the peak T cell response had passed. A mostly white British donor set with more females was recruited, and clonal diversity was possibly underestimated. Seropositive status at baseline applied to only a handful of AZD1222 recipients.

Germline V gives CDR1 GTSNPN, CDR2 SVGIG (reference sequence). This CDR3 region has 17 residues. The junction had 8 bases not matched to a gene; V was cut back by 0 bases and J by 5 bases. Sequenced by immunoSEQ multiplex PCR; TCRdb stores in-frame clones only, minus some. The sample carries about 39,000 clones, just over 85% recorded once. The clonotype was recovered from an adult who received the MenACWY meningococcal vaccine as a control. Material: peripheral blood, obtained 28 days after the second dose of the MenACWY control vaccine. The chain couples TRBV30 to TRBJ2-6, with 9 bases fitting TRBD1. Written as DNA, the CDR3 is TGTGCCTGGAGTGTACCCTGGACAGGGGAAAGGGCCAACGTCCTGACTTTC. Translation: CAWSVPWTGERANVLTF. The whole variable domain, remainder taken from reference TRBV30 and TRBJ2-6, is SQTIHQWPATLVQPVGSPLSLECTVEGTSNPNLYWYRQAAGRGLQLLFYSVGIGQISSEVPQNLSASRPQDRQFILSSKKLLLSDSGFYLCAWSVPWTGERANVLTFGAGSRLTVL.